This T cell receptor (beta chain) stems from a study of blood T cell repertoires in COVID-19. On the study more broadly: Acute and convalescent COVID-19 samples came from the United States, Italy and Spain. The analysed material was cDNA or gDNA that came from T cells, B-cell-depleted T cells, or PBMCs.

Trimming took 0 bases from V and 2 from J, leaving 10 bases between them. From germline, CDR1 is SGDLS and CDR2 YYNGEE. CDR3 length: 15 residues. In the study's own analysis: The assay estimated nucleated cells by amplifying reference gene primers. Measured with immunoSEQ multiplex PCR; TCRdb has only the in-frame clones, and not every one. V, J and clone size are taken as reported in that table, and D and trimming were inferred from the DNA itself. The sample holds some 250,000 clones, roughly 84% seen once. This chain links TRBV9 with TRBJ2-3; D is ambiguous. Sequences were obtained from peripheral blood. This sequence originates from a man aged 60 to 69 with acute or convalescent COVID-19. Here the CDR3 reads CASSVAINPTDTQYF. The CDR3 region has the DNA TGTGCCAGCAGCGTAGCTATCAACCCCACAGATACGCAGTATTTT.